The source of this T cell receptor beta chain is a study of blood T cell repertoires in COVID-19. Study in general: The samples span acute and convalescent COVID-19 from the United States, Italy and Spain. From T cells, B-cell-depleted T cells, or PBMCs came the material, which was cDNA or gDNA.

How the authors handled the data: How many nucleated cells were present was estimated from reference gene primer amplification. The table came from immunoSEQ multiplex PCR; TCRdb's copy has only in-frame clones and leaves some out. V and J calls and clone size come straight from that table; D and trimming were deduced from the DNA. The sample lists some 390,000 clones, over 75% occurring once. CDR3 length: 12 residues. V was clipped by 1 base and J by 8 bases, with 8 bases between them. CDR1 LGHDT and CDR2 YNNKEL come from the germline V gene (reference sequence). Details on this clone: The same CDR3 arises from other DNA sequences in this sample as well.

Followed over time, Seattle patients had been enrolled while infection was active. The V and J genes are TRBV3-1 (or the pseudogene TRBV3-2) and TRBJ1-2, with D unresolved. Sample: peripheral blood. The receptor comes from a woman between 55 and 75 years old with COVID-19, enrolled during active disease. The CDR3 DNA reads TGTGCCAGCAGCCAAGGCCCCGGGGGCTACACCTTC. Amino acids: CASSQGPGGYTF.